This T cell receptor (beta chain) was captured in a study of blood T cell repertoires in COVID-19. The V and J ends lost 4 bases and 13 bases, in that order; junction bases with no gene match: 17. The CDR3 spans 16 residues. Germline V CDR1 and CDR2: SGHTA, FQGNSA. Study processing details: Reference gene primer amplification yielded estimated nucleated cell counts. TCRdb keeps only in-frame clones here, not all; method: immunoSEQ multiplex PCR. The DNA gave D and trimming, while V, J and clone size come from that table. The sample yields about 360,000 clones, approximately 86% seen once. This chain joins TRBV7-2 and TRBJ2-3; 10 nucleotides agree with TRBD2. This receptor was identified in a woman aged 60-75 years with COVID-19, enrolled during active disease. The sequenced sample consisted of peripheral blood. The CDR3 DNA reads TGTGCCAGCAGCTCTTTGACTAGCGGGCCTCCCGCGAGGGAGTATTTT. This sequence encodes CASSSLTSGPPAREYF. Together with reference TRBV7-2 and TRBJ2-3, the CDR3 gives the full variable domain: GAGVSQSPSNKVTEKGKDVELRCDPISGHTALYWYRQSLGQGLEFLIYFQGNSAPDKSGLPSDRFSAERTGGSVSTLTIQRTQQEDSAVYLCASSSLTSGPPAREYFGPGTRLTVL.